The 22 T cell receptor beta chains below were found in one sample sequenced in a study of T cell responses to AZD1222 COVID-19 vaccine. Repertoires were generated with immunoSEQ multiplex PCR, while TCRdb's copy carries only in-frame clones and drops some. Seen here are under 150,000 clones, about 91% observed once, and the top ten hold 6.5%. Sequencing was performed on peripheral blood, taken 28 days after the second AZD1222 dose. Receptors originate from an adult who received the AZD1222 COVID-19 vaccine.

This rearrangement joins TRBV27 to TRBJ2-7; D gene uncertain. The CDR3 extends over 13 amino acids. Germline-derived CDR1 and CDR2 are MNHEY and SMNVEV (reference sequence). Trimming cost V 2 bases and J 5 bases, with 10 bases left between them. CDR3 sequence reads: CASSLTLRNEQYF. Here the CDR3 DNA reads TGTGCCAGCAGTTTAACTCTACGGAACGAGCAGTACTTC.

A note on this clone: Its ends do not fully match the called genes, so a read error is possible. The chain recombines TRBV10-3 with TRBJ1-2, with TRBD1 identical over 12 bases. The germline V gene has CDR1 ENHRY and CDR2 SYGVKD. This CDR3 is built from 15 residues. The CDR3 here is CAISSGTGGNSGYTF. The CDR3 DNA follows: TGTGCCATCAGTTCCGGGACAGGGGGCAACTCTGGCTACACCTTC.

The V gene is TRBV7-2, the J gene TRBJ2-5; D call uncertain. CDR1 SGHTA and CDR2 FQGNSA come from the germline V gene. V dropped 5 bases and J dropped 4 bases, with 8 bases sitting between them. CDR3 size: 12 residues. The CDR3 nucleotides read TGTGCCAGCAGCCAGGCCCGAGAGACCCAGTACTTC. The encoded protein is CASSQARETQYF.

This clone was observed a single time. The rearrangement joins TRBV19 to TRBJ2-4, with TRBD2 matching 8 bases. This CDR3 is built from 17 residues. The germline V gene encodes CDR1 LNHDA and CDR2 SQIVND (reference sequence). V gave up 5 bases and J gave up 0 bases; unmatched junction bases: 9. The CDR3: CASSVSGVTLAKNIQYF. In DNA form, the CDR3 reads TGTGCCAGTAGTGTTAGCGGGGTAACCCTAGCCAAAAACATTCAGTACTTC.

This chain's CDR3 is CASSLTIRSEQYF. CDR3 DNA: TGCGCCAGCAGCTTGACAATAAGGTCCGAGCAGTACTTC. The genes are TRBV5-1 and TRBJ2-7; no firm D call. Trimming shortened V by 1 base and J by 6 bases, and 11 bases separated the two germline ends. Germline CDR1 and CDR2: SGHRS and YFSETQ. The CDR3 has 13 amino acids.

The chain is built from TRBV12-3 or TRBV12-4 and TRBJ2-7; maybe TRBD2 (6 bases). V was cut by 4 bases and J by 5 bases, with 12 bases left in between. The CDR3 is made up of 13 amino acids. CDR3 nucleotide sequence: TGTGCCAGCAGTTCCTTATCGGGGGACGAGCAGTACTTC. Protein product: CASSSLSGDEQYF.

V usage is TRBV21-1 and J usage is TRBJ1-2. TRBV21-1 is assigned pseudogene status. The CDR3 has 12 amino acids. Here the CDR3 DNA reads TGTGCCAGCCACCTGGAGCTGGTTGGCTACACCTTC. Translation gives CASHLELVGYTF.

As DNA, the CDR3 is TGTGCCAGCAGCCAGGACCGCGATACGCAGTATTTT. Amino acids: CASSQDRDTQYF. This sequence joins TRBV3-1 (or the pseudogene TRBV3-2) and TRBJ2-3; D remains unclear. CDR3 length equals 12 residues. Germline CDR1 is LGHDT and CDR2 is YNNKEL (reference sequence). V lost 3 bases and J lost 6, with 7 bases in between.

This sequence joins TRBV5-1 and TRBJ2-7, with D possibly being TRBD1 (5 bases). CDR1 is SGHRS, CDR2 YFSETQ, per germline. The V gene lost 1 base and the J gene lost 5 bases, with 16 bases spanning the gap. This CDR3 contains 15 residues. CDR3 in DNA: TGCGCCAGCAGCTTGTTAGGGGATCCATCGAACGAGCAGTACTTC. It translates to CASSLLGDPSNEQYF.

For the CDR3, the DNA is TGTGCCAGCAGCGCCATGGACAGGGGGCTAAGTGGCTACACCTTC. This encodes CASSAMDRGLSGYTF. This chain connects TRBV7-9 to TRBJ1-2; 11 bases map to TRBD1. Per the germline V gene, CDR1 is SEHNR and CDR2 is FQNEAQ (reference sequence). There are 15 residues in the CDR3. The V and J ends lost 5 bases and 7 bases, in that order; junction bases with no gene match: 9.

The chain recombines TRBV3-1 (or the pseudogene TRBV3-2) with TRBJ1-1, with D unclear. The CDR3 is made up of 15 amino acids. V lost 7 bases and J lost 0, with 15 bases in between. Germline CDR1 reads LGHDT; CDR2 reads YNNKEL (reference sequence). CDR3 sequence (DNA): TGTGCCAGCACCACCGTTTCAGCACTGAACACTGAAGCTTTCTTT. Protein sequence: CASTTVSALNTEAFF.

This clone came up once. The J gene is TRBJ1-1, the V gene TRBV11-2; D remains unclear. The CDR3 totals 13 residues. In germline, CDR1 is SGHAT, CDR2 FQNNGV. The V gene lost 5 bases and the J gene lost 1 base, with 8 bases spanning the gap. The CDR3 here is CASSAYKNTEAFF. The DNA for the CDR3 is TGTGCCAGCAGCGCCTACAAGAACACTGAAGCTTTCTTT. The variable domain in full, completed from reference TRBV11-2 and TRBJ1-1, reads EAGVAQSPRYKIIEKRQSVAFWCNPISGHATLYWYQQILGQGPKLLIQFQNNGVVDDSQLPKDRFSAERLKGVDSTLKIQPAKLEDSAVYLCASSAYKNTEAFFGQGTRLTVV.

The chain is built from TRBV5-1 and TRBJ2-1; 8 bases fit TRBD2. Germline trimming cut 0 bases from V and 8 bases from J; bases unmatched to any gene: 7. Per the germline V gene, CDR1 is SGHRS and CDR2 is YFSETQ. This CDR3 spans 15 amino acids. The DNA of the CDR3 is TGCGCCAGCAGCTTGGATGCGGGGGGTCGCCATGAGCAGTTCTTC. It specifies CASSLDAGGRHEQFF.

The chain is built from TRBV5-1 and TRBJ1-6; D is unclear. Per germline, CDR1 SGHRS and CDR2 YFSETQ. The V gene lost 0 bases and the J gene lost 7 bases, with 11 bases spanning the gap. The CDR3 runs 15 residues. The CDR3 loop is CASSLAGVGNSPLHF. The DNA of the CDR3 is TGCGCCAGCAGCTTGGCCGGGGTTGGGAATTCACCCCTCCACTTT.

The chain recombines TRBV14 with TRBJ2-5; the D is unclear. In germline, CDR1 is SGHDN, CDR2 FVKESK. CDR3 length equals 13 residues. V dropped 0 bases and J dropped 1 base, with 3 bases sitting between them. The CDR3 coding sequence is TGTGCCAGCAGCCAAGAAAGCCAAGAGACCCAGTACTTC. It yields the protein CASSQESQETQYF.

The chain recombines TRBV12-3 or TRBV12-4 with TRBJ1-6; D is ambiguous. V was clipped by 5 bases and J by 7 bases, with 3 bases between them. The CDR3 extends over 11 amino acids. CDR3 sequence reads: CASSANSPLHF. Here the CDR3 DNA reads TGTGCCAGCAGTGCCAATTCACCCCTCCACTTT.

V and J are TRBV6-6 and TRBJ2-3, with no clear D. Germline loops: CDR1 MNHNY, CDR2 SVGAGI (reference sequence). The V end was cut by 7 bases, the J end by 3 bases, with 11 bases between. This CDR3 spans 13 amino acids. The CDR3 sequence is CASTRPTTDTQYF. For the CDR3, the DNA is TGTGCCAGCACCCGCCCTACTACAGATACGCAGTATTTT.

The gene calls are TRBV29-1 and TRBJ1-2; 8 bases are a match to TRBD1. The CDR3 is made up of 13 amino acids. Unmatched junction bases numbered 7, after V lost 3 bases and J lost 7 bases. The germline CDR1 and CDR2 sequences are SQVTM and ANQGSEA. The CDR3 DNA is TGCAGCGTTGAGGGGCAGGGGGCCGGTGGCTACACCTTC. Amino acids: CSVEGQGAGGYTF.

The V gene is TRBV4-3, the J gene TRBJ2-1; D unclear. Germline assignment: CDR1 LGHNA and CDR2 YSLEER. The CDR3 extends over 13 amino acids. Trimming took off 1 base at V and 11 bases at J, with 12 bases between the two ends. Here the CDR3 reads CASSQVLQYQQFF. DNA for the CDR3: TGCGCCAGCAGCCAAGTTCTACAGTATCAGCAGTTCTTC.

CDR3 nucleotide sequence: TGTGCCAGCGCCCTTGCAGGACTAAGCACAGATACGCAGTATTTT. Translating it yields CASALAGLSTDTQYF. The chain couples TRBV28 to TRBJ2-3; D possibly corresponds to TRBD2 (6 bases). Germline lookup yields CDR1 MDHEN and CDR2 SYDVKM. The CDR3 is made up of 15 amino acids. V was pared by 8 bases and J by 0 bases, with 15 bases between.

The chain links TRBV7-2 to TRBJ1-1, with TRBD1 identical over 8 bases. V dropped 5 bases and J dropped 4; count of bases not matched to a gene: 6. The CDR3 length is 14 residues. The germline gives CDR1 SGHTA, CDR2 FQGNSA. For the CDR3, the DNA is TGTGCCAGCAGCCCTCTAGACAGGGGCACTGAAGCTTTCTTT. Translated: CASSPLDRGTEAFF.

The chain links TRBV19 to TRBJ2-7; 7 nucleotides match TRBD2. The junction had 2 bases not matched to a gene; V was cut back by 2 bases and J by 1 base. The CDR3 length is 14 residues. Germline assignment: CDR1 LNHDA and CDR2 SQIVND (reference sequence). CDR3 loop: CASSIPGGSYEQYF. The CDR3 DNA reads as TGTGCCAGTAGTATACCGGGGGGTTCCTACGAGCAGTACTTC.